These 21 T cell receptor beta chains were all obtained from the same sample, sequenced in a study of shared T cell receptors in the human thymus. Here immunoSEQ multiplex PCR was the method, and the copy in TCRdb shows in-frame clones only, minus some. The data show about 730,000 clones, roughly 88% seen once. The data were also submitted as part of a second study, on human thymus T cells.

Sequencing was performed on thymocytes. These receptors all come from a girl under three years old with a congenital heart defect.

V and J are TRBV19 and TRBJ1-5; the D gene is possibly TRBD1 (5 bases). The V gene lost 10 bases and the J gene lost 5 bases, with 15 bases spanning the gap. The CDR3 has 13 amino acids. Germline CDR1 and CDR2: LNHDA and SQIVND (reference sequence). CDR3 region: CATLQKGHQPQHF. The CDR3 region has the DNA TGTGCCACCCTTCAGAAGGGGCATCAGCCCCAGCATTTT.

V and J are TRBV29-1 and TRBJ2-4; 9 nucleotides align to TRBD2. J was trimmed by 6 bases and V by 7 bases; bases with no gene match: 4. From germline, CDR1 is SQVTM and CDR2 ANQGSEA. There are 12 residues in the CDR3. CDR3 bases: TGCAGCGCAAGGCGGGGGGGAAACATTCAGTACTTC. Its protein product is CSARRGGNIQYF.

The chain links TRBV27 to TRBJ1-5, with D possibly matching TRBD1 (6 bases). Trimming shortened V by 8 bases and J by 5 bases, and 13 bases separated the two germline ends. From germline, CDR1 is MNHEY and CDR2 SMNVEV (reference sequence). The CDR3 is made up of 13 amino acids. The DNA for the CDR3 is TGTGCCAGCCGCGAAAAGGGGGATCAGCCCCAGCATTTT. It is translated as CASREKGDQPQHF.

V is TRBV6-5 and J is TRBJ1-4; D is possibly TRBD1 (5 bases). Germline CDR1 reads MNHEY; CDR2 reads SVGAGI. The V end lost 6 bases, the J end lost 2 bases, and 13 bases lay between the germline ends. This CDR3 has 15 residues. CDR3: CASRPSGGTNEKLFF. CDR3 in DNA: TGTGCCAGCAGGCCATCGGGGGGGACTAATGAAAAACTGTTTTTT.

The CDR3 spells CASSQVGSRVFSSGYTF. The CDR3 DNA sequence: TGCGCCAGCAGCCAAGTAGGGTCCAGGGTTTTCTCCTCTGGCTACACCTTC. The chain combines TRBV4-3 with TRBJ1-2; tentatively, D is TRBD1 (5 bases). Looked up from germline, CDR1 is LGHNA and CDR2 is YSLEER. The V and J ends lost 1 base and 7 bases respectively, with 22 bases between them. The CDR3 runs to 17 residues.

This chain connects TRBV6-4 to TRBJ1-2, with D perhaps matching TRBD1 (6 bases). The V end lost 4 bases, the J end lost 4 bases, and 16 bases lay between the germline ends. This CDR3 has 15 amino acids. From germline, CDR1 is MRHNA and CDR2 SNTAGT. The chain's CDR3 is CASSVFADSFYGYTF. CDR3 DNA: TGTGCCAGCAGTGTTTTCGCGGACAGCTTCTATGGCTACACCTTC.

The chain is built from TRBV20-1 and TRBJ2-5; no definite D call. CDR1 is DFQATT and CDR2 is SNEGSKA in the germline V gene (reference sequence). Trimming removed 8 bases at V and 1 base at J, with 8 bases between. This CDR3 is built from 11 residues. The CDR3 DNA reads TGCAGTTGTTCGGGCCAAGAGACCCAGTACTTC. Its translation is CSCSGQETQYF.

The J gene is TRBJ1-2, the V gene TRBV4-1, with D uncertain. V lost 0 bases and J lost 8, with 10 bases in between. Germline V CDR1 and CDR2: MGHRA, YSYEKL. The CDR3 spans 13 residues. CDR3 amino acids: CASSQDPRYGYTF. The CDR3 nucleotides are TGCGCCAGCAGCCAAGATCCCAGGTACGGCTACACCTTC.

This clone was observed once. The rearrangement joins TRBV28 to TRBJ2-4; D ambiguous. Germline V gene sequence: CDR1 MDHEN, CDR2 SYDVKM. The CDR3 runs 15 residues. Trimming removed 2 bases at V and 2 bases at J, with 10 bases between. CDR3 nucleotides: TGTGCCAGCAGTTTAAGAGTTCAACCCAAAAACATTCAGTACTTC. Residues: CASSLRVQPKNIQYF. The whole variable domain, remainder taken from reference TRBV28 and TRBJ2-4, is DVKVTQSSRYLVKRTGEKVFLECVQDMDHENMFWYRQDPGLGLRLIYFSYDVKMKEKGDIPEGYSVSREKKERFSLILESASTNQTSMYLCASSLRVQPKNIQYFGAGTRLSVL.

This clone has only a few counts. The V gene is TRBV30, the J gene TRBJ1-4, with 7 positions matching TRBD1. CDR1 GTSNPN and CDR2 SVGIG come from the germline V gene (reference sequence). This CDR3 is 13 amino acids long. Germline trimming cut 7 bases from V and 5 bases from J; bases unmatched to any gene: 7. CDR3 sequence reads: CAYKDRRNEKLFF. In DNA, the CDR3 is TGTGCCTATAAGGACAGGCGGAATGAAAAACTGTTTTTT.

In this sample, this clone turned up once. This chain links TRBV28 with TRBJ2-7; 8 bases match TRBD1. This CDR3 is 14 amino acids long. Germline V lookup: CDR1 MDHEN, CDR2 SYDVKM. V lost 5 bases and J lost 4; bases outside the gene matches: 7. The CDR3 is CASSHDRGWYEQYF. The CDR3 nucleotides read TGTGCCAGCAGTCACGACAGGGGCTGGTACGAGCAGTACTTC.

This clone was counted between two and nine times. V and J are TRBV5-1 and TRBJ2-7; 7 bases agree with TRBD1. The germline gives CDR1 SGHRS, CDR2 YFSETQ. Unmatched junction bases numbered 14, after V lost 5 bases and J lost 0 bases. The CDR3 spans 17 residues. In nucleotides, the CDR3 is TGCGCCAGCAGGTCCGTATTGGGACAGAACTACTCCTACGAGCAGTACTTC. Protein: CASRSVLGQNYSYEQYF.

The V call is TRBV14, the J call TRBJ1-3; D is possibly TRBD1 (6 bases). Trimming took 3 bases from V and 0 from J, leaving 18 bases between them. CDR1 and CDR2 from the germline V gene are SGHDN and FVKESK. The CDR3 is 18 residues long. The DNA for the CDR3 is TGTGCCAGCAGCCACACGGACAGCCTAGCTCACTCTGGAAACACCATATATTTT. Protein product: CASSHTDSLAHSGNTIYF.

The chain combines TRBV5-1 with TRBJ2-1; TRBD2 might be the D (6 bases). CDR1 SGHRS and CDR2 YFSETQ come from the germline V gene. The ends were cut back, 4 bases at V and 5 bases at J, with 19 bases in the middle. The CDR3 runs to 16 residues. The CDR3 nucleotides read TGCGCCAGCAGCCCGGAGGGGTACGAGGCACACAATGAGCAGTTCTTC. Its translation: CASSPEGYEAHNEQFF. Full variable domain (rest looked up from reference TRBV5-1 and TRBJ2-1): KAGVTQTPRYLIKTRGQQVTLSCSPISGHRSVSWYQQTPGQGLQFLFEYFSETQRNKGNFPGRFSGRQFSNSRSEMNVSTLELGDSALYLCASSPEGYEAHNEQFFGPGTRLTVL.

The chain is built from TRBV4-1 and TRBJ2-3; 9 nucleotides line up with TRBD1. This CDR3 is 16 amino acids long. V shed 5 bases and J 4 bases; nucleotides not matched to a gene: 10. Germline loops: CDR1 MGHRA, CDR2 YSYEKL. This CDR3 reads CASSAPGTGSSDTQYF. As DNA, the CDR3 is TGCGCCAGCAGCGCCCCCGGGACAGGGAGTTCAGATACGCAGTATTTT.

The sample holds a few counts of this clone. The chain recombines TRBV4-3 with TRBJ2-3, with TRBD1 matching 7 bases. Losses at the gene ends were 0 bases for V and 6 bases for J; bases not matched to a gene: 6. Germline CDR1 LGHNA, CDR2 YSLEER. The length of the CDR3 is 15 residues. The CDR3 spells CASSQDRGQGDTQYF. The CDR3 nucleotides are TGCGCCAGCAGCCAAGATAGGGGGCAGGGGGATACGCAGTATTTT.

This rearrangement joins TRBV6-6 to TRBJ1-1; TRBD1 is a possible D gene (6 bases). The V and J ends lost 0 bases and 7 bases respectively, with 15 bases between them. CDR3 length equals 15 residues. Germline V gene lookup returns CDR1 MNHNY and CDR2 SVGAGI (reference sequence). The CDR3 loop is CASSYSQGLGDEAFF. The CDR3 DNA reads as TGTGCCAGCAGTTACTCACAGGGTTTGGGGGATGAAGCTTTCTTT.

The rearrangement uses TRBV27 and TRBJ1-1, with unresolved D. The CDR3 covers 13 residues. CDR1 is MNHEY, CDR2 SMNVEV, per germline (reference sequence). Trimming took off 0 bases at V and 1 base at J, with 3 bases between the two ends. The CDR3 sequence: CASSLSKNTEAFF. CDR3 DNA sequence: TGTGCCAGCAGTTTATCTAAGAACACTGAAGCTTTCTTT.

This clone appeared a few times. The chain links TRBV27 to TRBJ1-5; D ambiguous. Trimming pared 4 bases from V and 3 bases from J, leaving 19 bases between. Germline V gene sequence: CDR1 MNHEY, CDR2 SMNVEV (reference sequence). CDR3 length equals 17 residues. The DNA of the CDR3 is TGTGCCAGCAGTTCCGGGAGGGCAGGTAGCCCCAATCAGCCCCAGCATTTT. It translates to CASSSGRAGSPNQPQHF.

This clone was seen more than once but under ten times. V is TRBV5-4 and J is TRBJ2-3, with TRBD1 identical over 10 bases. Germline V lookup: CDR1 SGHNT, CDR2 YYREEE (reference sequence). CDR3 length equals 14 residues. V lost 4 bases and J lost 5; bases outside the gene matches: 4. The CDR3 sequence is CASSHRDRGDTQYF. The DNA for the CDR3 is TGTGCCAGCAGCCACCGGGACAGGGGAGATACGCAGTATTTT.

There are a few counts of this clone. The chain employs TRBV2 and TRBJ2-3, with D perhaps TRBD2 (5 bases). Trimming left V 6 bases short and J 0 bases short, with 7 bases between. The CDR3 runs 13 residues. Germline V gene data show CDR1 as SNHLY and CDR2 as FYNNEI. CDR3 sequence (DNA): TGTGCCAGCAGAGCGGACAGCACAGATACGCAGTATTTT. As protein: CASRADSTDTQYF.